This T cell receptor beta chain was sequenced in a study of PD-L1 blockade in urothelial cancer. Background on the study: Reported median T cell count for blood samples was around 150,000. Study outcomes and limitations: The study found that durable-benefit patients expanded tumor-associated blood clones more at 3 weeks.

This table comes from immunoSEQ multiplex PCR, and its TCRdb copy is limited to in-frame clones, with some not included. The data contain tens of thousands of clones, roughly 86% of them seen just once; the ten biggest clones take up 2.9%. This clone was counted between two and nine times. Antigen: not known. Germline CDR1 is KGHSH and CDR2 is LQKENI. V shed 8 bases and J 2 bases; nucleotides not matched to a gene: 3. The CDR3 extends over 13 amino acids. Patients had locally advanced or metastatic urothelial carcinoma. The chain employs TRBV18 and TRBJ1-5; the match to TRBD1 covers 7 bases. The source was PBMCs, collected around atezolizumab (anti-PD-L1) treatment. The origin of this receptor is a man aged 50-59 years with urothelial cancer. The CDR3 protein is CASTGDGNQPQHF. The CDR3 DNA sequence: TGTGCCAGCACAGGGGACGGCAATCAGCCCCAGCATTTT. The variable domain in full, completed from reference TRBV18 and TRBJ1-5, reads NAGVMQNPRHLVRRRGQEARLRCSPMKGHSHVYWYRQLPEEGLKFMVYLQKENIIDESGMPKERFSAEFPKEGPSILRIQQVVRGDSAAYFCASTGDGNQPQHFGDGTRLSIL.